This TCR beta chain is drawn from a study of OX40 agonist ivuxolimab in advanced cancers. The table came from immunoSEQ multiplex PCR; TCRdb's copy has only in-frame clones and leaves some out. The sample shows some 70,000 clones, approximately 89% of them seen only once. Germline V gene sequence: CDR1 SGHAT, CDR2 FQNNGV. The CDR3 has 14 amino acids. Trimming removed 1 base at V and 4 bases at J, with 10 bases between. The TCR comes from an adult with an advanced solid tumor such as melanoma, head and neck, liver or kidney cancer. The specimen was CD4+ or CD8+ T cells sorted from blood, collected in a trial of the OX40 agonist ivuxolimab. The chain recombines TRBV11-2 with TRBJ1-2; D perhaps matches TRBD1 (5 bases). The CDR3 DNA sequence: TGTGCCAGCAGCTTAGTACGGGGGTCCTATGGCTACACCTTC. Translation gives CASSLVRGSYGYTF.